Below are 21 T cell receptor beta chains sequenced from a single sample in a study of a mutant IDH1 vaccine in newly diagnosed glioma (dated by TCRdb to the early 2020s). The library was produced with the immunoSEQ multiplex PCR assay. As stored in TCRdb, this immuneACCESS dataset retains in-frame rearrangements with V and J assigned. A fraction of the clones does not appear; measured against another copy, unresolved V genes explain less than half of the discrepancy, and the remainder lacks a known reason. The sample table shows roughly 130,000 clones, and about 82% are seen once. The top ten clones comprise under 5.5% of the sample. No antigen has been assigned to these receptors. The meaning of the sample's time point label: week 11, during vaccination. A 20-mer mutant IDH1 peptide at 300 micrograms in Montanide made up each vaccine dose, which was injected subcutaneously together with topical imiquimod.

Source: PBMCs, taken from a glioma patient whose treatment included an IDH1 peptide vaccine. These receptor sequences come from a man aged 35 to 55 with glioma.

This clone occurred a few times. The rearrangement joins TRBV19 to TRBJ2-6, with TRBD1 identical over 9 bases. Germline V gene sequence: CDR1 LNHDA, CDR2 SQIVND (reference sequence). This CDR3 comprises 19 residues. V dropped 1 base and J dropped 0; count of bases not matched to a gene: 7. CDR3 in DNA: TGTGCCAGTAGTATAGGGGACAGGGAAAAAGGCTCTGGGGCCAACGTCCTGACTTTC. As protein: CASSIGDREKGSGANVLTF.

J is TRBJ2-2 and V is TRBV6-4; no firm D call. Per germline, CDR1 MRHNA and CDR2 SNTAGT. This CDR3 has 15 amino acids. The V gene lost 7 bases and the J gene lost 8 bases, with 20 bases spanning the gap. In DNA form, the CDR3 reads TGTGCCAGCACTCCGAGCTTGGACGGAGCGGGGGAGCTGTTTTTT. The encoded protein is CASTPSLDGAGELFF.

J is TRBJ2-4 and V is TRBV7-8; 7 bases agree with TRBD1. The V gene's germline CDR1 is SGHVS and CDR2 FQNEAQ. V gave up 6 bases and J gave up 3 bases; unmatched junction bases: 11. The CDR3 is made up of 16 amino acids. The CDR3 sequence: CASRSTGDFGKNIQYF. The CDR3 DNA is TGTGCCAGCAGGTCCACAGGGGATTTTGGCAAAAACATTCAGTACTTC.

The rearrangement uses TRBV10-3 and TRBJ2-7; 8 bases match TRBD1. Trimming cost V 6 bases and J 3 bases; bases outside gene matches: 7. This CDR3 contains 14 residues. The germline V gene encodes CDR1 ENHRY and CDR2 SYGVKD. CDR3 sequence reads: CAISRGQGRYEQYF. The DNA for the CDR3 is TGTGCCATCAGCCGAGGACAGGGTCGCTACGAGCAGTACTTC.

J is TRBJ2-7 and V is TRBV6-5, with D uncertain. The V end lost 0 bases, the J end lost 0 bases, and 12 bases lay between the germline ends. The CDR3 loop spans 16 amino acids. Per the germline V gene, CDR1 is MNHEY and CDR2 is SVGAGI. CDR3 protein: CASSYSQFESSYEQYF. In nucleotides, the CDR3 is TGTGCCAGCAGTTACTCACAGTTTGAGAGCTCCTACGAGCAGTACTTC.

This clone was counted a few times. The chain recombines TRBV9 with TRBJ2-1, with D maybe TRBD2 (5 bases). The CDR3 is 15 amino acids. Deletions cut 4 bases from V and 6 bases from J, with 17 bases between. Germline CDR1 is SGDLS and CDR2 is YYNGEE. The CDR3 bases are TGTGCCAGCAGCCCCTCCTTGGACTCGGTCAATGAGCAGTTCTTC. Translated, it gives CASSPSLDSVNEQFF.

CDR3 sequence reads: CASRRSGLWETQYF. The CDR3 DNA reads TGTGCCAGCAGGAGATCAGGTTTATGGGAGACCCAGTACTTC. The V call is TRBV6-5, the J call TRBJ2-5; D not certain. The CDR3 totals 14 residues. CDR1 and CDR2 (germline): MNHEY, SVGAGI. V was trimmed by 6 bases and J by 5 bases, leaving 16 bases between them.

This chain uses TRBV4-2 with TRBJ1-2; 10 positions match TRBD1. The V gene's germline CDR1 is LGHNA and CDR2 YNFKEQ. The CDR3 is made up of 15 amino acids. V shed 3 bases and J 3 bases; nucleotides not matched to a gene: 4. The CDR3: CASSQEGTGDYGYTF. CDR3 sequence (DNA): TGTGCCAGCAGCCAGGAGGGGACAGGGGACTATGGCTACACCTTC.

V gene TRBV5-1 combines with J gene TRBJ1-4; D gene uncertain. CDR1 is SGHRS, CDR2 YFSETQ, per germline. Trimming removed 7 bases at V and 8 bases at J, with 12 bases between. The CDR3 has 12 amino acids. The CDR3 DNA is TGCGCCAGCTCAAGGACCGCGGAAAAACTGTTTTTT. It encodes CASSRTAEKLFF.

This chain uses TRBV19 with TRBJ2-1; weak D call: TRBD2 (5 bases). Trimming shortened V by 5 bases and J by 2 bases, and 19 bases separated the two germline ends. Germline-derived CDR1 and CDR2 are LNHDA and SQIVND (reference sequence). This CDR3 contains 17 residues. Here the CDR3 DNA reads TGTGCCAGTAGTGTCCTCCTGGTGGCGGGCCCCTACAATGAGCAGTTCTTC. Protein: CASSVLLVAGPYNEQFF.

The V and J genes are TRBV19 and TRBJ1-5; D not certain. Germline CDR1 is LNHDA and CDR2 is SQIVND (reference sequence). V lost 7 bases and J 3 bases, leaving 10 bases between the germline ends. The CDR3 has 13 residues. The CDR3 DNA is TGTGCCAGTAATCCGGGATTCAATCAGCCCCAGCATTTT. Protein sequence: CASNPGFNQPQHF.

This clone turned up a few times. The rearrangement joins TRBV6-1 to TRBJ1-1; the D is unclear. Germline CDR1 reads MNHNS; CDR2 reads SASEGT. The CDR3 loop spans 14 amino acids. V was cut by 3 bases and J by 1 base, with 9 bases left in between. The CDR3 region has the DNA TGTGCCAGCAGTGAGATAGAGGCGAACACTGAAGCTTTCTTT. Residues: CASSEIEANTEAFF.

The rearrangement links TRBV6-6 to TRBJ2-3; no clear D. The CDR3 has 13 residues. With 4 bases removed from V and 7 bases from J, the gap between germline ends came to 12 bases. The germline CDR1 and CDR2 sequences are MNHNY and SVGAGI (reference sequence). This CDR3 reads CASSSPPRHTQYF. CDR3 coding DNA: TGTGCCAGCAGTTCTCCCCCTCGTCATACGCAGTATTTT.

The chain couples TRBV7-3 to TRBJ2-3, with 8 nucleotides matching TRBD1. J gave up 1 base and V 5 bases, and 2 bases lay outside the gene matches. Germline V lookup: CDR1 SGHTA, CDR2 FQGTGA. This CDR3 comprises 14 residues. CDR3 in DNA: TGTGCCAGCAGCACGGACAGGGGCACAGATACGCAGTATTTT. Translation: CASSTDRGTDTQYF. Full variable domain (missing parts from reference TRBV7-3 and TRBJ2-3): GAGVSQTPSNKVTEKGKYVELRCDPISGHTALYWYRQSLGQGPEFLIYFQGTGAADDSGLPNDRFFAVRPEGSVSTLKIQRTERGDSAVYLCASSTDRGTDTQYFGPGTRLTVL.

In its sample, this clone was seen a few times. This chain connects TRBV7-2 to TRBJ2-3, with TRBD2 matching over 11 bases. The CDR3 is 15 amino acids. Per germline, CDR1 SGHTA and CDR2 FQGNSA. J gave up 2 bases and V 5 bases, and 3 bases lay outside the gene matches. CDR3 sequence (DNA): TGTGCCAGCAGCATTAGCGGGGGGGCCACAGATACGCAGTATTTT. Translated, it gives CASSISGGATDTQYF.

The gene calls are TRBV5-1 and TRBJ2-7; D tentatively fits TRBD1 or TRBD2 (5 bases each). This CDR3 is 15 amino acids long. Germline assignment: CDR1 SGHRS and CDR2 YFSETQ. V gave up 3 bases and J gave up 2 bases, with 15 bases separating them. The CDR3 here is CASSSLPGPTYEQYF. As DNA, the CDR3 is TGCGCCAGCAGCTCGCTCCCGGGACCGACCTACGAGCAGTACTTC.

This clone appeared once. The V and J genes are TRBV7-3 and TRBJ2-5; 10 positions agree with TRBD1. V dropped 3 bases and J dropped 2; count of bases not matched to a gene: 3. Germline V gene sequence: CDR1 SGHTA, CDR2 FQGTGA. The CDR3 has 15 amino acids. The CDR3 coding sequence is TGTGCCAGCAGCTTCGACAGGGGGCCGCAAGAGACCCAGTACTTC. It translates to CASSFDRGPQETQYF.

The rearrangement joins TRBV7-3 to TRBJ2-3; D perhaps matches TRBD2 (5 bases). This CDR3 has 13 amino acids. Trimming stripped 1 base from V and 6 bases from J, with 8 bases between. Germline values: CDR1 SGHTA, CDR2 FQGTGA. The CDR3 sequence is CASSLIPGDTQYF. CDR3 in DNA: TGTGCCAGCAGCTTAATCCCGGGGGATACGCAGTATTTT. The variable domain in full, completed from reference TRBV7-3 and TRBJ2-3, reads GAGVSQTPSNKVTEKGKYVELRCDPISGHTALYWYRQSLGQGPEFLIYFQGTGAADDSGLPNDRFFAVRPEGSVSTLKIQRTERGDSAVYLCASSLIPGDTQYFGPGTRLTVL.

The J gene is TRBJ2-7, the V gene TRBV5-4, with 9 bases lining up with TRBD1. Germline V gives CDR1 SGHNT, CDR2 YYREEE (reference sequence). With V trimmed by 5 bases and J by 6 bases, 6 bases remained unmatched. The CDR3 has 13 residues. The DNA of the CDR3 is TGTGCCAGCAGAACCGGGACAGGGACCGAGCAGTACTTC. Protein sequence: CASRTGTGTEQYF.

The chain carries TRBV4-3 and TRBJ2-3; D call uncertain. This CDR3 has 13 amino acids. From germline, CDR1 is LGHNA and CDR2 YSLEER. V lost 2 bases and J 4 bases, leaving 7 bases between the germline ends. The CDR3 DNA follows: TGCGCCAGCAGCCAAACGCCCGCAGATACGCAGTATTTT. It codes for CASSQTPADTQYF.

As to this clone: This sequence is one base from a far larger clone and is likely a read error. Other DNA sequences in the sample encode the same CDR3. This chain uses TRBV6-6 with TRBJ1-1; tentatively, D is TRBD1 (6 bases). V was pared by 0 bases and J by 1 base, with 6 bases between. CDR3 length: 14 amino acids. Germline loops: CDR1 MNHNY, CDR2 SVGAGI (reference sequence). CDR3: CASSYSGGNTEAFF. DNA of the CDR3: TGTGCCAGCAGTTACTCAGGGGGGAACACTGAAGCTTTCTTT.